The rows below give T cell receptor beta chains drawn from one sample of a study of neoadjuvant anti-PD-1 for oral cavity cancer. Profiling relied on immunoSEQ multiplex PCR, and the TCRdb table lists in-frame clones only, not all of them. In the table there are about 5,800 clones, 50% to 65% of which are singletons. This sample comprised tumor tissue, obtained after nivolumab (anti-PD-1) treatment. The receptor source for this set is a person aged 35-80 years with oral cavity squamous cell carcinoma. CDR3s include the opening cysteine and the closing phenylalanine or tryptophan. The D gene is left open where the match is weak. Rows give clone size only sometimes, using once, few, many, or a class for an expanded clone.

CDR3	DNA	V	D	size	J
CASSLALSTDTQYF	TGTGCCAGCAGCTTAGCGCTGTCGACAGATACGCAGTATTTT	TRBV7-2	.	few	TRBJ2-3
CASSLAPGRWAYTGELFF	TGTGCCAGCAGCTTGGCACCCGGGAGGTGGGCCTACACCGGGGAGCTGTTTTTT	TRBV5-6	TRBD2	.	TRBJ2-2
CASSLGGRGQLTGYGYTF	TGCGCCAGCAGCTTGGGTGGCAGGGGGCAGTTAACTGGCTATGGCTACACCTTC	TRBV5-1	TRBD1	few	TRBJ1-2
CASSSLLGGGYYGYTF	TGTGCCAGCAGTTCCCTCCTAGGGGGAGGATACTATGGCTACACCTTC	TRBV6-5	.	.	TRBJ1-2
CASRTGPRGSPLHF	TGTGCCAGCAGAACAGGGCCTAGGGGGTCACCCCTCCACTTT	TRBV5-4	.	.	TRBJ1-6
CASSQEDRLYPEAFF	TGTGCCAGCAGCCAGGAGGACAGGTTATACCCTGAAGCTTTCTTT	TRBV4-2	TRBD1	.	TRBJ1-1
CASSVLAARSYNEQFF	TGTGCCAGCAGCGTATTGGCGGCCCGCTCCTACAATGAGCAGTTCTTC	TRBV9	.	.	TRBJ2-1
CASGEERGTDTQYF	TGTGCCAGTGGGGAGGAGCGGGGCACAGATACGCAGTATTTT	TRBV6-6	.	few	TRBJ2-3
CSVVVVGYGEAFF	TGCAGCGTTGTCGTGGTGGGGTATGGTGAAGCTTTCTTT	TRBV29-1	.	few	TRBJ1-1
CASRWGDGTQYF	TGCGCCAGCAGGTGGGGGGACGGGACCCAGTACTTC	TRBV5-1	.	.	TRBJ2-5
CASSFRWRERPSGANVLTF	TGTGCCAGCAGCTTTAGGTGGAGGGAGCGGCCCTCTGGGGCCAACGTCCTGACTTTC	TRBV7-2	.	medium-sized	TRBJ2-6
CASSHGQNEAFF	TGCGCCAGCAGCCACGGACAGAATGAAGCTTTCTTT	TRBV5-1	.	few	TRBJ1-1
CASSTTAGLAGAVTGELFF	TGCGCCAGCAGCACAACCGCGGGACTAGCGGGAGCGGTCACCGGGGAGCTGTTTTTT	TRBV5-1	TRBD2	few	TRBJ2-2
CASSDALRNQETQYF	TGTGCCAGCAGTGATGCCCTAAGGAACCAAGAGACCCAGTACTTC	TRBV27	.	.	TRBJ2-5
CASSFSGTGSPKAEQFF	TGTGCCAGCAGTTTCTCCGGGACAGGGTCCCCAAAGGCTGAGCAGTTCTTC	TRBV5-5	TRBD1	.	TRBJ2-1
CASSEYSGMGEQFF	TGTGCCAGTAGTGAATATAGCGGGATGGGTGAGCAGTTCTTC	TRBV19	TRBD2	.	TRBJ2-1
CASRGRLNTEAFF	TGCGCCAGCAGGGGACGGTTGAACACTGAAGCTTTCTTT	TRBV5-1	.	.	TRBJ1-1
CASRPPGTSPGELFF	TGCGCCAGCAGACCACCCGGGACTAGCCCCGGGGAGCTGTTTTTT	TRBV5-1	TRBD2	few	TRBJ2-2
CSVGEAGDTQYF	TGCAGCGTTGGGGAAGCTGGAGATACGCAGTATTTT	TRBV29-1	.	.	TRBJ2-3
CASSPDRGGTDTQYF	TGTGCCAGCAGCCCCGACAGGGGGGGCACAGATACGCAGTATTTT	TRBV7-9	TRBD1	once	TRBJ2-3
CATSRGTKGYEQYF	TGTGCCACCAGCAGGGGGACTAAGGGCTACGAGCAGTACTTC	TRBV15	TRBD2	.	TRBJ2-7
CASSPSARVNIQYF	TGCGCCAGCAGCCCTAGCGCAAGAGTTAACATTCAGTACTTC	TRBV4-1	.	large	TRBJ2-4
CASSVRTDTQYF	TGCGCCAGCAGTGTTCGCACAGATACGCAGTATTTT	TRBV10-2	.	.	TRBJ2-3
CASSLARKAFF	TGTGCCAGCAGCTTAGCGAGGAAAGCTTTCTTT	TRBV7-8	.	.	TRBJ1-1
CASREQGGRPEAFF	TGTGCCAGCAGAGAACAGGGAGGGCGGCCTGAAGCTTTCTTT	TRBV27	.	.	TRBJ1-1
CASSEGDRRMGWDYGYTF	TGTGCCAGCAGTGAAGGGGACAGGAGGATGGGTTGGGACTATGGCTACACCTTC	TRBV2	TRBD1	.	TRBJ1-2
CASSYRTGGSGTEAFF	TGTGCCAGCAGTTACAGGACAGGGGGTTCCGGGACTGAAGCTTTCTTT	TRBV6-5	TRBD1	once	TRBJ1-1
CASRQTSGGRETQYF	TGCGCCAGCAGGCAGACTAGCGGGGGGAGGGAGACCCAGTACTTC	TRBV10-2	TRBD2	.	TRBJ2-5
CASSLATEQPQHF	TGTGCCAGCAGCTTAGCTACTGAGCAGCCCCAGCATTTT	TRBV7-9	.	.	TRBJ1-5
CASKPGGGTGELFF	TGTGCCAGTAAGCCGGGAGGAGGCACCGGGGAGCTGTTTTTT	TRBV19	TRBD2	.	TRBJ2-2
CASSPRGTAAYEQYF	TGTGCCAGCAGTCCCAGGGGAACAGCAGCCTACGAGCAGTACTTC	TRBV28	.	.	TRBJ2-7
CAWSAGTANNQPQHF	TGTGCCTGGAGTGCCGGGACGGCAAACAATCAGCCCCAGCATTTT	TRBV30	.	few	TRBJ1-5
CASSDSTAGNTEAFF	TGTGCCAGCAGTGACTCGACGGCTGGGAACACTGAAGCTTTCTTT	TRBV6-4	.	.	TRBJ1-1
CASSSGTSGPETQYF	TGTGCCAGCAGCTCAGGGACTAGCGGCCCAGAGACCCAGTACTTC	TRBV5-4	TRBD2	few	TRBJ2-5
CASSEGRGSTF	TGTGCCAGCAGTGAGGGGAGGGGAAGCACCTTC	TRBV28	.	few	TRBJ1-2
CASALRTEYNEQFF	TGTGCCAGCGCGCTTCGGACAGAATACAATGAGCAGTTCTTC	TRBV6-1	.	.	TRBJ2-1
CASSPLPSDVMNTEAFF	TGTGCCAGCTCACCATTGCCAAGTGACGTAATGAACACTGAAGCTTTCTTT	TRBV18	.	medium-sized	TRBJ1-1
CASSPLGGRTFPDTQYF	TGCGCCAGCAGCCCCCTTGGGGGGCGCACATTCCCAGATACGCAGTATTTT	TRBV5-1	.	.	TRBJ2-3
CASSPTGTLNTEAFF	TGTGCCAGCAGCCCTACCGGGACACTAAACACTGAAGCTTTCTTT	TRBV7-9	.	few	TRBJ1-1
CASSFGGSKNTIYF	TGTGCCAGCAGCTTCGGGGGGTCGAAGAATACCATATATTTT	TRBV7-2	.	.	TRBJ1-3
CASSSDSSGFFNEQFF	TGTGCCAGCAGCTCCGACTCTAGCGGGTTTTTCAATGAGCAGTTCTTC	TRBV7-9	TRBD2	.	TRBJ2-1
CAWTGSRDTQYF	TGTGCCTGGACCGGGAGTAGAGATACGCAGTATTTT	TRBV30	.	.	TRBJ2-3
CASSLMAFITGVSYNEQFF	TGTGCCAGCAGCTTAATGGCGTTCATCACAGGAGTAAGTTACAATGAGCAGTTCTTC	TRBV7-9	.	few	TRBJ2-1
CASKDEKLFF	TGTGCCAGTAAGGATGAAAAACTGTTTTTT	TRBV19	.	.	TRBJ1-4
CASSYRHPNTEAFF	TGTGCCAGCAGTTACCGACACCCGAACACTGAAGCTTTCTTT	TRBV6-6	.	.	TRBJ1-1
CASSFANGYEQYF	TGTGCCAGCAGTTTCGCTAATGGTTACGAGCAGTACTTC	TRBV28	.	once	TRBJ2-7
CASSLRPTSGKGDEQFF	TGTGCTAGCAGCCTCAGACCGACTAGCGGGAAGGGGGATGAGCAGTTCTTC	TRBV7-7	TRBD2	.	TRBJ2-1
CASSAQELRPLHF	TGTGCCAGCAGTGCCCAGGAGTTACGGCCCCTCCACTTT	TRBV6-1	.	.	TRBJ1-6
CASRSHGQGIRGNYGYTF	TGTGCCAGCAGGTCCCACGGACAGGGAATAAGGGGAAACTATGGCTACACCTTC	TRBV27	TRBD1	few	TRBJ1-2
CASSATPGQGARGYTF	TGTGCCAGCAGCGCCACCCCGGGACAGGGGGCACGGGGCTACACCTTC	TRBV9	TRBD1	.	TRBJ1-2
CASSLEGHPGYTF	TGTGCCAGCAGTTTGGAGGGACACCCCGGCTACACCTTC	TRBV6-5	.	.	TRBJ1-2
CASSSGLEDSEQYF	TGTGCCAGCAGTTCCGGCCTCGAAGACTCCGAGCAGTACTTC	TRBV28	.	.	TRBJ2-7